These 24 T cell receptor beta chains were sequenced from one sample in a study of CD8+ T cells in alopecia areata. Treatment reported: oral pan-JAK inhibitor, 5-10 mg twice daily. Sequencing relied on a cDNA template that was reverse transcribed from extracted RNA. The table came from immunoSEQ multiplex PCR; TCRdb's copy has only in-frame clones and leaves some out. The data show some 200,000 clones, more than 45% seen once. The sample here was CD4+ T cells sorted from blood, taken at week 4, from a patient treated with tofacitinib. Receptors were obtained from a human donor with alopecia areata.

This clone appeared once. This chain connects TRBV5-1 to TRBJ2-6; the match to TRBD2 covers 11 bases. CDR1 is SGHRS and CDR2 is YFSETQ in the germline V gene. V shed 2 bases and J 2 bases; nucleotides not matched to a gene: 3. The CDR3 has 17 residues. As DNA, the CDR3 is TGCGCCAGCAGCTTAATGACTAGCGGGGCTGGGGCCAACGTCCTGACTTTC. It translates to CASSLMTSGAGANVLTF.

This clone has a handful of counts. The chain carries TRBV14 and TRBJ2-2; D is undetermined. The length of the CDR3 is 15 residues. Germline values: CDR1 SGHDN, CDR2 FVKESK. The ends were cut back, 1 base at V and 1 base at J, with 7 bases in the middle. DNA for the CDR3: TGTGCCAGCAGCCAAGTCGGTCGGAACACCGGGGAGCTGTTTTTT. This gives the protein CASSQVGRNTGELFF.

The J gene is TRBJ2-7, the V gene TRBV29-1; the match to TRBD2 covers 12 bases. CDR1 and CDR2 (germline): SQVTM, ANQGSEA. V lost 3 bases and J lost 3; bases outside the gene matches: 3. This CDR3 is built from 14 residues. CDR3 nucleotide sequence: TGCAGCGTTGACAGGACTAGCGGGGTCTACGAGCAGTACTTC. The encoded protein is CSVDRTSGVYEQYF.

This clone was seen a handful of times. The chain uses TRBV19 and TRBJ1-2, with D perhaps matching TRBD1 (6 bases). CDR3 length: 12 amino acids. Trimming took off 6 bases at V and 8 bases at J, with 13 bases between the two ends. Looked up from germline, CDR1 is LNHDA and CDR2 is SQIVND (reference sequence). CDR3 protein: CASSPQGRGYTF. CDR3 DNA sequence: TGTGCCAGTAGCCCACAGGGCCGGGGCTACACCTTC.

This clone was counted between two and nine times. The chain joins TRBV4-1 to TRBJ1-6; D remains unclear. Germline values: CDR1 MGHRA, CDR2 YSYEKL. Trimming shortened V by 0 bases and J by 13 bases, and 10 bases separated the two germline ends. This CDR3 region has 13 residues. The CDR3 loop is CASSQDPLGPLHF. The DNA of the CDR3 is TGCGCCAGCAGCCAAGATCCCTTGGGGCCCCTCCACTTT.

This chain joins TRBV7-2 and TRBJ2-3, with 10 bases aligning to TRBD2. The CDR3 covers 18 residues. Germline V gene lookup returns CDR1 SGHTA and CDR2 FQGNSA. With V trimmed by 5 bases and J by 1 base, 12 bases remained unmatched. CDR3 loop: CASSVGVRGLAGTDTQYF. The CDR3 DNA is TGTGCCAGCAGCGTCGGGGTAAGAGGACTAGCGGGCACAGATACGCAGTATTTT.

This clone was observed a few times. The gene calls are TRBV4-3 and TRBJ2-2; no definite D call. The germline V gene has CDR1 LGHNA and CDR2 YSLEER. Between the trimmed V and J ends, which lost 0 bases and 3 bases, there was a span of 11 bases. This CDR3 has 16 residues. In DNA form, the CDR3 reads TGCGCCAGCAGCCAAGAAGCCGTTTATTACACCGGGGAGCTGTTTTTT. Protein sequence: CASSQEAVYYTGELFF.

The chain employs TRBV28 and TRBJ2-3; no firm D call. Germline-derived CDR1 and CDR2 are MDHEN and SYDVKM. CDR3 length: 14 amino acids. V was clipped by 6 bases and J by 0 bases, with 10 bases between them. CDR3 sequence (DNA): TGTGCCAGCAGATCAACCACTAGCACAGATACGCAGTATTTT. The encoded protein is CASRSTTSTDTQYF.

The chain has TRBV29-1 and TRBJ2-5; unclear D gene. CDR1 and CDR2 (germline): SQVTM, ANQGSEA. This CDR3 has 14 amino acids. Between the trimmed V and J ends, which lost 5 bases and 2 bases, there was a span of 15 bases. This CDR3 reads CSVRARNRQETQYF. CDR3 DNA sequence: TGCAGCGTTAGGGCGAGGAATAGGCAAGAGACCCAGTACTTC.

The rearrangement uses TRBV11-2 and TRBJ2-1, with D tentatively TRBD2 (7 bases). Germline V gene lookup returns CDR1 SGHAT and CDR2 FQNNGV. The CDR3 spans 16 residues. The V and J ends lost 1 base and 1 base respectively, with 11 bases between them. The CDR3 DNA sequence: TGTGCCAGCAGCTTAGGCGGGGGCCGATCCTACAATGAGCAGTTCTTC. Translated: CASSLGGGRSYNEQFF.

This clone has only a few counts. The chain recombines TRBV5-1 with TRBJ2-3; tentatively, D is TRBD1 (5 bases). CDR1 and CDR2 (germline): SGHRS, YFSETQ. The CDR3 covers 14 residues. Trimming removed 2 bases from V and 1 base from J, with 8 bases in between. CDR3 DNA sequence: TGCGCCAGCAGCTTTTCCAGGGGCACAGATACGCAGTATTTT. It translates to CASSFSRGTDTQYF.

The chain joins TRBV25-1 to TRBJ1-5, with D maybe TRBD1 (5 bases). The CDR3 totals 16 residues. Deletions cut 8 bases from V and 0 bases from J, with 17 bases between. Germline-derived CDR1 and CDR2 are MGHDK and SYGVNS. The CDR3 sequence is CASPPGPQFSNQPQHF. DNA for the CDR3: TGTGCCAGCCCTCCGGGACCGCAATTTAGCAATCAGCCCCAGCATTTT.

This clone showed up just a few times. The rearrangement uses TRBV19 and TRBJ2-3; 16 positions agree with TRBD2. Germline assignment: CDR1 LNHDA and CDR2 SQIVND (reference sequence). This CDR3 has 17 residues. V lost 4 bases, J lost 4 bases, and 5 bases stayed unmatched. The CDR3 sequence is CASSTTGTSGGADTQYF. Written as DNA, the CDR3 is TGTGCCAGTAGTACTACCGGGACTAGCGGGGGGGCAGATACGCAGTATTTT. Variable domain in full (rest from reference TRBV19 and TRBJ2-3): DGGITQSPKYLFRKEGQNVTLSCEQNLNHDAMYWYRQDPGQGLRLIYYSQIVNDFQKGDIAEGYSVSREKKESFPLTVTSAQKNPTAFYLCASSTTGTSGGADTQYFGPGTRLTVL.

The genes are TRBV5-6 and TRBJ2-1; 10 bases are shared with TRBD1. The J segment lost 6 bases and the V segment lost 3 bases, leaving 9 bases of the junction unmatched. The CDR3 loop spans 16 amino acids. Germline CDR1 SGHDT, CDR2 YYEEEE. Written as DNA, the CDR3 is TGTGCCAGCAGCTCCCCGGGACAGGGGTATGGCAATGAGCAGTTCTTC. Protein: CASSSPGQGYGNEQFF. The full variable domain, rest sourced from reference TRBV5-6 and TRBJ2-1, is DAGVTQSPTHLIKTRGQQVTLRCSPKSGHDTVSWYQQALGQGPQFIFQYYEEEERQRGNFPDRFSGHQFPNYSSELNVNALLLGDSALYLCASSSPGQGYGNEQFFGPGTRLTVL.

This chain uses TRBV30 with TRBJ2-1, with D tentatively TRBD1 or TRBD2 (5 bases each). Trimming removed 0 bases at V and 8 bases at J, with 17 bases between. This CDR3 spans 15 amino acids. The germline V gene has CDR1 GTSNPN and CDR2 SVGIG (reference sequence). For the CDR3, the DNA is TGTGCCTGGAGTGTTAGTTGGGGAAGAGGGGATGAGCAGTTCTTC. Its protein product is CAWSVSWGRGDEQFF.

This clone was detected many times. The chain links TRBV2 to TRBJ1-2; possible D gene TRBD1, 5 bases. This CDR3 is 14 amino acids long. The germline gives CDR1 SNHLY, CDR2 FYNNEI. V dropped 7 bases and J dropped 4 bases, with 16 bases sitting between them. CDR3: CASTRSGASYGYTF. The CDR3 coding sequence is TGTGCCAGCACTCGATCCGGGGCGAGCTATGGCTACACCTTC.

The J gene is TRBJ2-7, the V gene TRBV29-1, with D possibly TRBD2 on 6 matching bases. The CDR3 is 13 amino acids. The V end was cut by 7 bases, the J end by 4 bases, with 17 bases between. CDR1 and CDR2 (germline): SQVTM, ANQGSEA. CDR3 amino acids: CSAGGTAGYEQYF. The CDR3 region has the DNA TGCAGCGCCGGGGGTACGGCCGGTTACGAGCAGTACTTC.

The V call is TRBV7-2, the J call TRBJ1-6; 8 bases are shared with TRBD1. Germline V CDR1 and CDR2: SGHTA, FQGNSA. Unmatched junction bases numbered 6, after V lost 1 base and J lost 10 bases. The CDR3 is made up of 15 amino acids. This CDR3 is CASSLEDRGRSPLHF. CDR3 in DNA: TGTGCCAGCAGCTTAGAAGACAGGGGTCGATCACCCCTCCACTTT. The complete variable domain, with remaining parts taken from reference TRBV7-2 and TRBJ1-6, reads GAGVSQSPSNKVTEKGKDVELRCDPISGHTALYWYRQSLGQGLEFLIYFQGNSAPDKSGLPSDRFSAERTGGSVSTLTIQRTQQEDSAVYLCASSLEDRGRSPLHFGNGTRLTVT.

The V and J genes are TRBV5-6 and TRBJ1-3; D might be TRBD1 (5 bases). Between the trimmed V and J ends, which lost 1 base and 0 bases, there was a span of 14 bases. Germline V gene lookup returns CDR1 SGHDT and CDR2 YYEEEE. This CDR3 comprises 17 residues. In DNA form, the CDR3 reads TGTGCCAGCAGCTTGCGCCAGGGAGATATCTCTGGAAACACCATATATTTT. Amino acids: CASSLRQGDISGNTIYF.

The chain joins TRBV6-5 to TRBJ2-3; D remains ambiguous. Germline assignment: CDR1 MNHEY and CDR2 SVGAGI. The CDR3 length is 14 residues. V was shortened by 2 bases and J by 9 bases, with 15 bases between the two germline ends. CDR3 residues: CASSYQSETGTQYF. The CDR3 nucleotides read TGTGCCAGCAGTTACCAGAGCGAGACCGGGACGCAGTATTTT.

The CDR3 nucleotides read TGTGCCTCAGGACAGGGGGTCTCCTACGAGCAGTACTTC. It codes for CASGQGVSYEQYF. The rearrangement joins TRBV30 to TRBJ2-7, with 10 nucleotides matching TRBD1. Germline V gives CDR1 GTSNPN, CDR2 SVGIG (reference sequence). The V and J ends lost 7 bases and 0 bases, in that order; junction bases with no gene match: 3. This CDR3 is 13 amino acids long.

About this clone itself: Other DNA sequences in the same sample also yield this CDR3. DNA of the CDR3: TGCGCCAGCAGCTTGGGAGGGGGAGAGACCCAGTACTTC. It specifies CASSLGGGETQYF. The chain uses TRBV5-1 and TRBJ2-5; D is possibly TRBD1 (6 bases). V lost 0 bases to trimming and J lost 4 bases, with 7 bases between them. Germline values: CDR1 SGHRS, CDR2 YFSETQ. The CDR3 spans 13 residues.

The J gene is TRBJ2-7, the V gene TRBV5-1; D possibly corresponds to TRBD1 (5 bases). CDR1 SGHRS and CDR2 YFSETQ come from the germline V gene. The CDR3 has 16 amino acids. With 0 bases removed from V and 2 bases from J, the gap between germline ends came to 15 bases. CDR3 sequence: CASSLAQRDRPYEQYF. Here the CDR3 DNA reads TGCGCCAGCAGCTTGGCCCAACGCGACAGACCCTACGAGCAGTACTTC.

This clone came up once. CDR3 residues: CASSQRTENYGYTF. For the CDR3, the DNA is TGCGCCAGCAGCCAACGGACAGAGAACTATGGCTACACCTTC. The chain links TRBV4-1 to TRBJ1-2; D may be TRBD1 (6 bases). The CDR3 runs 14 residues. The germline V gene encodes CDR1 MGHRA and CDR2 YSYEKL. Trimming removed 2 bases from V and 2 bases from J, with 9 bases in between.